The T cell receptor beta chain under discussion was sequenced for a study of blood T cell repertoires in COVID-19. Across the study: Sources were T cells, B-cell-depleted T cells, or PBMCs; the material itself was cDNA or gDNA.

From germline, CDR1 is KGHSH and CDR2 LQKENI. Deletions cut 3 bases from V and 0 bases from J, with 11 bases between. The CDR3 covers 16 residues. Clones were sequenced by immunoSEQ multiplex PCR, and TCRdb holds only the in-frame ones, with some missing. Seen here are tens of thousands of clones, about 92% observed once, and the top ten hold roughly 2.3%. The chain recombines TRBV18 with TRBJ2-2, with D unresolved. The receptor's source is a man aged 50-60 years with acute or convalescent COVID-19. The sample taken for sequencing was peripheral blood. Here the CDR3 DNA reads TGTGCCAGCTCACCTGGGCAGCCAACGAACACCGGGGAGCTGTTTTTT. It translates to CASSPGQPTNTGELFF. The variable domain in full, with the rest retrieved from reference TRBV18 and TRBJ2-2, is NAGVMQNPRHLVRRRGQEARLRCSPMKGHSHVYWYRQLPEEGLKFMVYLQKENIIDESGMPKERFSAEFPKEGPSILRIQQVVRGDSAAYFCASSPGQPTNTGELFFGEGSRLTVL.